This note documents a single T cell receptor beta chain sequence. Germline-derived CDR1 and CDR2 are SGHRS and YFSETQ. The CDR3 is made up of 12 amino acids. Trimming removed 3 bases from V and 5 bases from J; junction bases left unmatched: 1. The record originates from a study of blood T cell repertoires in COVID-19. Overall study context: Sources were T cells, B-cell-depleted T cells, or PBMCs; the material itself was cDNA or gDNA.

Living in under 30 US areas, the participants were between roughly 18 and 90 years of age. Membership in each cohort depended on participant-reported clinical history. The authors' processing: Scientists estimated how many nucleated cells there were by amplifying reference gene primers. Repertoires were generated with immunoSEQ multiplex PCR, while TCRdb's copy carries only in-frame clones and drops some. V and J calls and clone size are given by that table; D and trimming were obtained from the DNA. The table shows 200,000 to 250,000 clones, with around 86% occurring only once. The sample was PBMCs or T cells enriched from blood (not recorded which). The receptor comes from a woman in her 40s with acute COVID-19. The chain links TRBV5-1 to TRBJ2-5; 7 nucleotides line up with TRBD2. In nucleotides, the CDR3 is TGCGCCAGCAGCTCCGGGGGGGAGACCCAGTACTTC. Protein sequence: CASSSGGETQYF.